This T cell receptor (beta chain) was documented in a study of shared clonotypes between healthy human individuals. About this clone: No antigen is known for it.

Across several immunoSEQ plates, the genomic DNA of each subset was split evenly. Some clones are missing from TCRdb's copy, which holds only in-frame ones; the method was immunoSEQ multiplex PCR. The repertoire consists of 2 million to 2.5 million clones, with 93% occurring once and the leading ten covering more than 0.35%. The study, taken as a whole, reports: Naive subsets, compared against memory subsets, generally had larger estimated richness values. Sequencing depth was expected to influence donor clonotype sharing.

The CDR3 totals 18 residues. J gave up 6 bases and V 4 bases, and 17 bases lay outside the gene matches. Germline V gene lookup returns CDR1 SGHVS and CDR2 FQNEAQ. The TCR sequence derives from a man aged 18 to 30 in good health. Some clones in this sample may be carry-over from other donors' samples. Sequencing was carried out using naive CD4+ T cells from PBMCs. Subset given: CD45RA+ positively selected. The rearrangement joins TRBV7-8 to TRBJ2-3; TRBD1 matches at 9 bases. The DNA of the CDR3 is TGTGCCAGCAGCTCCTACGCCGGGACAGGGCCTTCCTCGGATACGCAGTATTTT. Residues: CASSSYAGTGPSSDTQYF.